The sample holds a few counts of the clone carrying this T cell receptor beta chain. TCR beta CDR3 regions were amplified from RNA transcripts. The study used the HTBI primer set for a first-round RT-PCR of the TCR CDR3. TCRdb reprocessed the multiplex PCR reads via MiXCR and lists one record per CDR3 protein. The repertoire has fewer than 650,000 distinct CDR3 sequences, around 14% of them found once; the top ten carry 6.5% to 9%. The data stem from a study of T cells in Graves' hyperthyroidism and ophthalmopathy. Germline V lookup: CDR1 MNHEY, CDR2 SVGEGT. The CDR3 loop spans 12 amino acids. This sequence joins TRBV6-2 or TRBV6-3 and TRBJ2-1, with TRBD2 matching 10 bases. This sequence originates from a woman in her late teens or twenties with Graves' ophthalmopathy. The sample taken for sequencing was blood. In nucleotides, the CDR3 is TGTGCTCTAGCGGGAGCTTCCGGTGAGCAGTTCTTC. Translation gives CALAGASGEQFF.